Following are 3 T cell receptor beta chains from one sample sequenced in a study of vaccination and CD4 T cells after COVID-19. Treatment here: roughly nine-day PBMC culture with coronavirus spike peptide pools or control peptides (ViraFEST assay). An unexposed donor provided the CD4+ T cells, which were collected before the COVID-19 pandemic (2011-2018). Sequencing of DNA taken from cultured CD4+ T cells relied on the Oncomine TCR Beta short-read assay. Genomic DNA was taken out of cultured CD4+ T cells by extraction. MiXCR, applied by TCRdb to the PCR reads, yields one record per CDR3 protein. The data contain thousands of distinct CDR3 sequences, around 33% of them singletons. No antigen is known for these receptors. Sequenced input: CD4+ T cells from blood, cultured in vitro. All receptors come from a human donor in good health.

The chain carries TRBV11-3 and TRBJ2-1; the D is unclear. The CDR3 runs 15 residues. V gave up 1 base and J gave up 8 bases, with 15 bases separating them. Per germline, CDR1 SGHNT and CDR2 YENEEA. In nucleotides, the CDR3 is TGTGCCAGCAGCTTAGCGAGTGGCAGAAGGGATGAGCAGTTCTTC. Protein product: CASSLASGRRDEQFF.

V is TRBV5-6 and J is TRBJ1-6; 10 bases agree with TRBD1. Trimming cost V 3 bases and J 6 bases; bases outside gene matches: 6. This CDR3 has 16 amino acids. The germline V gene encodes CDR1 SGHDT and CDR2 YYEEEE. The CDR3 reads CASSSGTGASNSPLHF. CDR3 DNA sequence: TGTGCCAGCAGCTCTGGGACAGGGGCTTCTAATTCACCCCTCCACTTT.

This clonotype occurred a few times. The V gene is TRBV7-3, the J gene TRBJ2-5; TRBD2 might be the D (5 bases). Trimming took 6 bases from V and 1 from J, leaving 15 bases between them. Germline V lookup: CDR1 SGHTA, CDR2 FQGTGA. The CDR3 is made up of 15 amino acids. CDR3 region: CASSENGLPQETQYF. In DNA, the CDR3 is TGTGCCAGCAGTGAAAACGGACTGCCCCAAGAGACCCAGTACTTC.